This T cell receptor beta chain was recovered during a study of cytomegalovirus exposure and HLA in healthy donors. Use of 60 Vbeta and 13 Jbeta primers characterized the PCR. Per the original methods: The count from a later analysis was about 80 million unique TCR beta chains, some 11 million of them shared. Sequencing was performed with immunoSEQ multiplex PCR; in TCRdb, only in-frame clones are kept and a portion is missing. The V and J calls and the clone size are those of that table, but D and trimming were determined from the DNA. The sample yields about 120,000 clones, roughly three fifths seen once. The CDR3 contains 15 residues. Losses at the gene ends were 3 bases for V and 2 bases for J; bases not matched to a gene: 5. CDR1 and CDR2 from the germline V gene are LGHNA and YNFKEQ. Details on this clone: Its antigen remains unidentified.

Regarding the study as a whole: There were about 160 TCR beta chains listed as cytomegalovirus-associated. In a later analysis, CMV-associated beta chains were mostly HLA-associated, it appeared.

The sequenced material came from PBMCs. The sequence was collected from a man younger than 30 in good health and CMV-seronegative. The rearrangement joins TRBV4-2 to TRBJ2-3; 7 positions match TRBD2. In DNA form, the CDR3 reads TGTGCCAGCAGCCAGGGGACTATCATCACAGATACGCAGTATTTT. Its protein product is CASSQGTIITDTQYF.